This T cell receptor beta chain was sequenced in a study of blood T cell repertoires in COVID-19. Turning to the study itself: From T cells, B-cell-depleted T cells, or PBMCs came the material, which was cDNA or gDNA.

Per the study methods: Using reference gene primer amplification, nucleated cell counts were estimated. Libraries were prepared by immunoSEQ multiplex PCR; TCRdb keeps only in-frame clonotypes and omits some of them. V and J calls and clone size come straight from that table; D and trimming were deduced from the DNA. The repertoire consists of approximately 84,000 clones, with 65% to 85% occurring once and the leading ten covering 25% to 35%. Only one count was recorded for this clone. Trimming took 5 bases from V and 1 from J; bases not matched to a gene: 8. The CDR3 length is 16 residues. Per the germline V gene, CDR1 is SGHVS and CDR2 is FQNEAQ.

The J gene is TRBJ1-5, the V gene TRBV7-8; 7 bases are shared with TRBD1. Sequencing was done on a sample of peripheral blood. The origin of this receptor is a woman aged 80 or over with acute or convalescent COVID-19. The CDR3 DNA follows: TGTGCCAGCAGCATCGACAGGGTTCGCAGCAATCAGCCCCAGCATTTT. Protein product: CASSIDRVRSNQPQHF.